This T cell receptor (beta chain) stems from a study of cytomegalovirus exposure and HLA in healthy donors. Whole-study results and caveats: In vitro checks showed that three CMV-associated chains really do target CMV antigens. Several of the most significant clusters appeared linked to common viral pathogens, based on a later analysis.

Trimming removed 3 bases from V and 4 bases from J; junction bases left unmatched: 4. Germline CDR1 reads LGHNT; CDR2 reads FRNRAP. CDR3 length: 15 residues. A note on this clone: Its antigen is as yet unknown.

60 Vbeta and 13 Jbeta primers were used in PCR. Produced via immunoSEQ multiplex PCR; TCRdb's table is partial and in-frame only. The profile shows some 160,000 clones, approximately 80% of them singletons. The receptor was isolated from a man aged 50 or older in good health and CMV-seropositive. Specimen: PBMCs. The rearrangement joins TRBV12-5 to TRBJ2-1, with 9 bases aligning to TRBD2. CDR3 sequence (DNA): TGTGCTAGTGGTTTAGCGGGGGGCCGGTACAATGAGCAGTTCTTC. Its protein is CASGLAGGRYNEQFF.